These 9 T cell receptor beta chains came from one sample sequenced in a study of blood T cell repertoires in COVID-19. TCRdb's copy holds only in-frame clones and misses some; the assay was immunoSEQ multiplex PCR. Of 63,000 or so clones listed, roughly 82% were seen once; the top ten hold about 16%. Sequencing was done on a sample of peripheral blood. These receptors were collected from a man at least 80 years old with active COVID-19.

This chain uses TRBV5-1 with TRBJ2-3; D unclear. CDR1 and CDR2 (germline): SGHRS, YFSETQ. Trimming pared 0 bases from V and 4 bases from J, leaving 9 bases between. The CDR3 length is 14 residues. The CDR3 is CASSLEYGADTQYF. CDR3 DNA: TGCGCCAGCAGCTTGGAATATGGAGCAGATACGCAGTATTTT.

This chain connects TRBV7-2 to TRBJ2-2; D perhaps matches TRBD2 (7 bases). Deletions cut 4 bases from V and 3 bases from J, with 15 bases between. This CDR3 comprises 16 residues. Per germline, CDR1 SGHTA and CDR2 FQGNSA. The CDR3 reads CASSSEGGVYTGELFF. DNA of the CDR3: TGTGCCAGCAGCTCAGAGGGGGGGGTTTACACCGGGGAGCTGTTTTTT.

The chain combines TRBV19 with TRBJ2-1; weak D call: TRBD2 (7 bases). Deletions cut 3 bases from V and 5 bases from J, with 14 bases between. CDR1 and CDR2 (germline): LNHDA, SQIVND (reference sequence). The CDR3 sequence is 15 residues long. The CDR3 DNA is TGTGCCAGTAGTATGTTGCGGGGGCGAAACAATGAGCAGTTCTTC. It encodes CASSMLRGRNNEQFF.

This chain links TRBV27 with TRBJ2-1; perhaps TRBD2 as D (5 bases). The CDR3 length is 12 residues. CDR1 and CDR2 from the germline V gene are MNHEY and SMNVEV (reference sequence). V lost 3 bases and J lost 7, with 7 bases in between. The CDR3, as DNA: TGTGCCAGCAGTTTGGGCGGGAATGAGCAGTTCTTC. Translation gives CASSLGGNEQFF.

The V and J genes are TRBV11-2 and TRBJ2-4; 7 bases fit TRBD1. Trimming took 5 bases from V and 8 from J; bases not matched to a gene: 18. Germline V lookup: CDR1 SGHAT, CDR2 FQNNGV. The CDR3 spans 17 residues. This CDR3 reads CASSPLTTQGNGDIQYF. DNA for the CDR3: TGTGCCAGCAGCCCCTTAACGACACAGGGGAACGGTGACATTCAGTACTTC.

This chain connects TRBV12-3 or TRBV12-4 to TRBJ2-3; maybe TRBD2 (5 bases). Trimming took off 1 base at V and 8 bases at J, with 10 bases between the two ends. The CDR3 totals 13 residues. CDR3 DNA: TGTGCCAGCAGTTTAGAAGTAGCGAGTACGCAGTATTTT. It is translated as CASSLEVASTQYF.

The V and J genes are TRBV2 and TRBJ1-4; 8 bases agree with TRBD1. Trimming took 6 bases from V and 5 from J; bases not matched to a gene: 8. CDR1 and CDR2 (germline): SNHLY, FYNNEI. The CDR3 extends over 15 amino acids. In nucleotides, the CDR3 is TGTGCCAGCAGAGTGCAGGGGGCCCAGAATGAAAAACTGTTTTTT. Amino acid sequence: CASRVQGAQNEKLFF.

About this clone: An end of the junction differs from the germline gene, which may be a read error. The chain combines TRBV7-7 with TRBJ2-2; the D gene is possibly TRBD1 (6 bases). CDR3 length equals 15 residues. The germline V gene encodes CDR1 SSHAT and CDR2 FNYEAQ (reference sequence). CDR3 DNA: TGTGCTAGCAGCTTAGTTGGGGGCGACACCGGGGAGCTGTTTTTT. The encoded protein is CASSLVGGDTGELFF.

The chain is built from TRBV7-2 and TRBJ1-5; D possibly corresponds to TRBD1 (5 bases). The ends were cut back, 6 bases at V and 4 bases at J, with 7 bases in the middle. The CDR3 loop spans 12 amino acids. CDR1 and CDR2 from the germline V gene are SGHTA and FQGNSA. The CDR3 loop is CASRGGNQPQHF. The DNA of the CDR3 is TGTGCCAGCAGGGGGGGTAATCAGCCCCAGCATTTT.